Listed below are T cell receptor beta chains from one sample, sequenced in a study of CD8 T cells in Susac syndrome. TCRdb reprocessed the immunoSEQ multiplex PCR reads via MiXCR and lists one record per CDR3 protein. Here the sample spans 100,000 to 150,000 distinct CDR3 sequences, about 94% being singletons. The source material was CD4+ T cells from PBMCs. The source is a human donor in good health. The CDR3 runs from the conserved cysteine through the conserved F or W. The order of the fields is V gene, J gene, clone size, D gene, CDR3 protein, CDR3 DNA. A D gene is named only where the DNA matches it firmly. Only part of the rows carry a size: once, few, many, or a class if the clone is expanded.

v_gene: TRBV20-1; j_gene: TRBJ2-5; abundance: -; d_gene: TRBD2; CDR3aa: CSARASSGRASETQYF; CDR3nt: TGCAGTGCTAGAGCCTCTAGCGGGAGGGCCTCAGAGACCCAGTACTTC
v_gene: TRBV2; j_gene: TRBJ1-5; abundance: once; d_gene: -; CDR3aa: CASSLSTRESNQPQHF; CDR3nt: TGTGCCAGCAGTCTGTCCACTAGGGAAAGCAATCAGCCCCAGCATTTT
v_gene: TRBV20-1; j_gene: TRBJ1-1; abundance: -; d_gene: -; CDR3aa: CSASGGTEAFF; CDR3nt: TGCAGTGCTAGTGGGGGCACTGAAGCTTTCTTT
v_gene: TRBV3-1; j_gene: TRBJ2-5; abundance: -; d_gene: -; CDR3aa: CASSQDLFAWVKETQYF; CDR3nt: TGTGCCAGCAGCCAAGACCTCTTCGCGTGGGTAAAAGAGACCCAGTACTTC
v_gene: TRBV5-4; j_gene: TRBJ2-1; abundance: -; d_gene: TRBD1; CDR3aa: CASSLGLRDRGNNEQFF; CDR3nt: TGTGCCAGCAGCTTGGGACTCCGGGACAGGGGGAACAATGAGCAGTTCTTC
v_gene: TRBV20-1; j_gene: TRBJ2-2; abundance: -; d_gene: TRBD1; CDR3aa: CSAKKPGQGNTGELFF; CDR3nt: TGCAGTGCTAAAAAGCCCGGACAGGGGAACACCGGGGAGCTGTTTTTT
v_gene: TRBV12-3/TRBV12-4; j_gene: TRBJ2-5; abundance: once; d_gene: -; CDR3aa: CASRDGFQETQYF; CDR3nt: TGTGCCAGCAGGGACGGATTTCAAGAGACCCAGTACTTC
v_gene: TRBV6-2/TRBV6-3; j_gene: TRBJ1-2; abundance: -; d_gene: -; CDR3aa: CASSPPVYGYTF; CDR3nt: TGTGCCAGCAGTCCTCCGGTCTATGGCTACACCTTC
v_gene: TRBV20-1; j_gene: TRBJ2-7; abundance: few; d_gene: TRBD2; CDR3aa: CSASKEGTSGDRSYEQYF; CDR3nt: TGCAGTGCTAGCAAGGAAGGGACTAGCGGGGATCGGTCCTACGAGCAGTACTTC
v_gene: TRBV11-2; j_gene: TRBJ1-3; abundance: -; d_gene: -; CDR3aa: CASSSPGQGNTIYF; CDR3nt: TGTGCCAGCAGCTCGCCGGGACAAGGAAACACCATATATTTT
v_gene: TRBV7-2; j_gene: TRBJ2-2; abundance: -; d_gene: -; CDR3aa: CASSLAPGRGTNTGELFF; CDR3nt: TGTGCCAGCAGCTTAGCCCCCGGGCGGGGTACGAACACCGGGGAGCTGTTTTTT
v_gene: TRBV20-1; j_gene: TRBJ2-3; abundance: -; d_gene: -; CDR3aa: CSASSGGTDTQYF; CDR3nt: TGCAGTGCTAGCTCAGGAGGCACAGATACGCAGTATTTT
v_gene: TRBV27; j_gene: TRBJ1-2; abundance: -; d_gene: -; CDR3aa: CASSYRAGAYSYGYTF; CDR3nt: TGTGCCAGCAGTTACCGGGCAGGGGCCTACTCATATGGCTACACCTTC
v_gene: TRBV29-1; j_gene: TRBJ2-3; abundance: -; d_gene: -; CDR3aa: CSVESMGVSSDTQYF; CDR3nt: TGCAGCGTTGAATCAATGGGAGTTTCATCAGATACGCAGTATTTT
v_gene: TRBV7-9; j_gene: TRBJ2-4; abundance: -; d_gene: -; CDR3aa: CASSLGAGYKNIQYF; CDR3nt: TGTGCCAGCAGTTTAGGTGCGGGTTACAAAAACATTCAGTACTTC
v_gene: TRBV5-1; j_gene: TRBJ1-1; abundance: -; d_gene: -; CDR3aa: CASSPTPGKNTEAFF; CDR3nt: TGCGCCAGCAGCCCGACCCCGGGGAAGAACACTGAAGCTTTCTTT
v_gene: TRBV6-2/TRBV6-3; j_gene: TRBJ1-1; abundance: -; d_gene: -; CDR3aa: CASRPGGAGENTEAFF; CDR3nt: TGTGCCAGCAGGCCCGGGGGGGCAGGGGAGAACACTGAAGCTTTCTTT
v_gene: TRBV29-1; j_gene: TRBJ2-7; abundance: few; d_gene: TRBD1; CDR3aa: CSVARGQGLNEQYF; CDR3nt: TGCAGCGTTGCCAGGGGGCAAGGATTGAACGAGCAGTACTTC
v_gene: TRBV7-8; j_gene: TRBJ2-7; abundance: -; d_gene: TRBD2; CDR3aa: CASSLRREVSYEQYF; CDR3nt: TGTGCCAGCAGCTTAAGGCGGGAGGTCTCCTACGAGCAGTACTTC
v_gene: TRBV19; j_gene: TRBJ1-1; abundance: -; d_gene: -; CDR3aa: CASSRGSGVHGEAFF; CDR3nt: TGTGCCAGTAGTCGTGGGTCGGGGGTACACGGTGAAGCTTTCTTT
v_gene: TRBV15; j_gene: TRBJ2-5; abundance: -; d_gene: -; CDR3aa: CATSRDVWAEQYF; CDR3nt: TGTGCCACCAGCAGAGATGTCTGGGCAGAACAGTACTTC
v_gene: TRBV20-1; j_gene: TRBJ1-2; abundance: -; d_gene: -; CDR3aa: CSARVSGVDGYTF; CDR3nt: TGCAGTGCTAGAGTTTCGGGGGTGGATGGCTACACCTTC
v_gene: TRBV28; j_gene: TRBJ2-7; abundance: -; d_gene: -; CDR3aa: CASSFGWFGTKGLYEQYF; CDR3nt: TGTGCCAGCAGTTTCGGGTGGTTCGGGACAAAGGGCCTCTACGAGCAGTACTTC
v_gene: TRBV18; j_gene: TRBJ2-1; abundance: -; d_gene: -; CDR3aa: CASSPPSTEQFF; CDR3nt: TGTGCCAGCTCACCACCGAGCACTGAGCAGTTCTTC
v_gene: TRBV4-1; j_gene: TRBJ2-2; abundance: -; d_gene: TRBD2; CDR3aa: CASSSLAGGPGGELFF; CDR3nt: TGCGCCAGCAGCTCTTTAGCGGGAGGGCCTGGCGGGGAGCTGTTTTTT
v_gene: TRBV7-2; j_gene: TRBJ2-7; abundance: -; d_gene: -; CDR3aa: CASSRDGAYEQYF; CDR3nt: TGTGCCAGCAGTAGGGACGGAGCTTACGAGCAGTACTTC
v_gene: TRBV25-1; j_gene: TRBJ2-1; abundance: -; d_gene: TRBD2; CDR3aa: CARRTSGRAKTINEQFF; CDR3nt: TGTGCCAGACGGACTAGCGGGAGGGCCAAGACTATCAATGAGCAGTTCTTC
v_gene: TRBV5-1; j_gene: TRBJ1-2; abundance: once; d_gene: -; CDR3aa: CASSRVAQAQDGYTF; CDR3nt: TGCGCCAGCAGCCGGGTGGCACAGGCCCAGGATGGCTACACCTTC
v_gene: TRBV6-6; j_gene: TRBJ1-4; abundance: -; d_gene: -; CDR3aa: CAAGVYEKLFF; CDR3nt: TGTGCCGCAGGGGTATATGAAAAACTGTTTTTT
v_gene: TRBV2; j_gene: TRBJ2-7; abundance: -; d_gene: -; CDR3aa: CASRGGTQTYEQYF; CDR3nt: TGTGCCAGCAGGGGGGGGACACAGACCTACGAGCAGTACTTC
v_gene: TRBV20-1; j_gene: TRBJ2-5; abundance: -; d_gene: -; CDR3aa: CSAGGPLQETQYF; CDR3nt: TGCAGTGCTGGGGGACCCCTACAAGAGACCCAGTACTTC
v_gene: TRBV5-1; j_gene: TRBJ1-2; abundance: -; d_gene: -; CDR3aa: CASSLGTGTPGGYGYTF; CDR3nt: TGCGCCAGCAGCTTGGGGACCGGGACCCCCGGCGGCTATGGCTACACCTTC
v_gene: TRBV29-1; j_gene: TRBJ2-1; abundance: -; d_gene: TRBD2; CDR3aa: CSVEQVAGYSYNEQFF; CDR3nt: TGCAGCGTTGAACAAGTAGCGGGATACTCCTACAATGAGCAGTTCTTC
v_gene: TRBV29-1; j_gene: TRBJ1-3; abundance: -; d_gene: -; CDR3aa: CSAQQFSGNTIYF; CDR3nt: TGCAGCGCCCAACAGTTCTCTGGAAACACCATATATTTT
v_gene: TRBV19; j_gene: TRBJ1-1; abundance: -; d_gene: -; CDR3aa: CASSGRGGNTEAFF; CDR3nt: TGTGCCAGTAGTGGCAGGGGAGGGAACACTGAAGCTTTCTTT
v_gene: TRBV20-1; j_gene: TRBJ2-1; abundance: -; d_gene: -; CDR3aa: CSAILSRRGGNEQFF; CDR3nt: TGCAGTGCTATCCTTTCGAGGAGGGGCGGCAATGAGCAGTTCTTC
v_gene: TRBV2; j_gene: TRBJ2-1; abundance: -; d_gene: TRBD2; CDR3aa: CASRLAVTYNEQFF; CDR3nt: TGTGCCAGCAGACTAGCGGTGACCTACAATGAGCAGTTCTTC